Below are 18 T cell receptor beta chains sequenced from a single sample in a study of response to subunit inactivated influenza vaccine. TCRdb re-analysed the RT-PCR reads in MiXCR, keeping a single row per CDR3 protein. The sample yields 450,000 to 600,000 distinct CDR3 sequences, under 9% seen once. Sequenced material: PBMCs from blood, taken roughly 24 months after vaccination. Every receptor here comes from a man between 50 and 69 years old who received an inactivated influenza vaccine.

This clonotype was observed many times. This rearrangement joins TRBV5-1 to TRBJ1-2, with TRBD1 matching 7 bases. The J segment lost 1 base and the V segment lost 5 bases, leaving 5 bases of the junction unmatched. The CDR3 loop spans 14 amino acids. Germline V gives CDR1 SGHRS, CDR2 YFSETQ. The CDR3 is CASSLHRGNYGYTF. DNA for the CDR3: TGCGCCAGCAGTTTACACAGGGGTAACTATGGCTACACCTTC.

This clonotype was seen a handful of times. The chain is built from TRBV20-1 and TRBJ1-4; 7 bases agree with TRBD1. V was pared by 5 bases and J by 4 bases, with 4 bases of the junction left unmatched. Germline values: CDR1 DFQATT, CDR2 SNEGSKA (reference sequence). CDR3 length: 13 residues. The CDR3 region has the DNA TGCAGTGCTCCGGGACAGATTAATGAAAAACTGTTTTTT. It encodes CSAPGQINEKLFF.

V is TRBV19 and J is TRBJ2-3, with D unresolved. V was shortened by 3 bases and J by 6 bases, with 7 bases between the two germline ends. CDR3 length equals 12 residues. Germline V gene lookup returns CDR1 LNHDA and CDR2 SQIVND (reference sequence). CDR3 sequence reads: CASSIPTDTQYF. CDR3 sequence (DNA): TGTGCCAGTAGTATCCCGACGGATACGCAGTATTTT.

This clonotype has a handful of counts. The J gene is TRBJ2-2, the V gene TRBV5-1; the D is unclear. Germline V gives CDR1 SGHRS, CDR2 YFSETQ. Trimming removed 7 bases at V and 5 bases at J, with 15 bases between. The CDR3 contains 14 residues. This CDR3 is CASRLNVGTGELFF. The CDR3 bases are TGCGCCAGCCGACTCAATGTGGGGACCGGGGAGCTGTTTTTT.

This clonotype was recorded a few times. The chain employs TRBV4-1 and TRBJ2-2; 8 nucleotides align to TRBD1. Germline V gene sequence: CDR1 MGHRA, CDR2 YSYEKL. V dropped 3 bases and J dropped 4; count of bases not matched to a gene: 4. The CDR3 is 15 amino acids. The CDR3 loop reads CASSQGQATTGELFF. As DNA, the CDR3 is TGCGCCAGCAGCCAGGGACAGGCAACCACCGGGGAGCTGTTTTTT.

The chain joins TRBV24-1 to TRBJ2-3; D possibly corresponds to TRBD1 (5 bases). Germline V gives CDR1 KGHDR, CDR2 SFDVKD. Trimming left V 1 base short and J 0 bases short, with 7 bases between. The CDR3 consists of 15 residues. CDR3 bases: TGTGCCACCAGTGATTTTAGACAGAGCACAGATACGCAGTATTTT. Translated: CATSDFRQSTDTQYF.

The J gene is TRBJ1-1, the V gene TRBV6-5, with D possibly matching TRBD1 (5 bases). With 2 bases removed from V and 6 bases from J, the gap between germline ends came to 19 bases. The CDR3 is 16 residues long. Per the germline V gene, CDR1 is MNHEY and CDR2 is SVGAGI. The CDR3 DNA is TGTGCCAGCAGTTACGGGGAAAGCAGGGTAGGAGCTGAAGCTTTCTTT. Translation: CASSYGESRVGAEAFF.

This clonotype appeared many times. This chain links TRBV7-2 with TRBJ2-1; 10 nucleotides match TRBD2. Germline CDR1 and CDR2: SGHTA and FQGNSA. J gave up 12 bases and V 5 bases, and 4 bases lay outside the gene matches. The CDR3 extends over 12 amino acids. As DNA, the CDR3 is TGTGCCAGCAGCGCCACTAGCGGGACGCAGTTCTTC. Protein sequence: CASSATSGTQFF.

This clonotype was observed a few times. This chain joins TRBV19 and TRBJ2-4; the match to TRBD1 covers 9 bases. Germline loops: CDR1 LNHDA, CDR2 SQIVND (reference sequence). This CDR3 spans 14 amino acids. The V segment lost 3 bases and the J segment 14 bases; nucleotides outside the gene matches: 11. Here the CDR3 reads CASSISSGQGNEYF. DNA for the CDR3: TGTGCCAGTAGTATTTCATCCGGACAGGGGAATGAGTACTTC.

This chain links TRBV5-5 with TRBJ2-2; D possibly corresponds to TRBD2 (7 bases). This CDR3 comprises 16 residues. Germline V gene data show CDR1 as SGHKS and CDR2 as YYEKEE (reference sequence). Trimming pared 5 bases from V and 3 bases from J, leaving 17 bases between. The CDR3 coding sequence is TGTGCCAGCAGTTCCCGCGGGGGCTGGGACACCGGGGAGCTGTTTTTT. It specifies CASSSRGGWDTGELFF.

The chain links TRBV9 to TRBJ2-4; a weak D match, TRBD2 (5 bases). The CDR3 totals 12 residues. In germline, CDR1 is SGDLS, CDR2 YYNGEE. V was pared by 3 bases and J by 6 bases, with 7 bases between. CDR3 bases: TGTGCCAGCAGCGGTGAGGGAAACATTCAGTACTTC. This translates into CASSGEGNIQYF.

The table lists this clonotype with many counts. The chain recombines TRBV5-6 with TRBJ2-7, with 7 bases fitting TRBD1. Looked up from germline, CDR1 is SGHDT and CDR2 is YYEEEE. This CDR3 comprises 17 residues. The V gene end was trimmed by 0 bases and the J gene end by 3 bases; junction bases not matched to a gene: 12. For the CDR3, the DNA is TGTGCCAGCAGCTTGGCGAGCCCGGGACAGACCTACTACGAGCAGTACTTC. Protein sequence: CASSLASPGQTYYEQYF.

This clonotype was found a few times. V is TRBV24-1 and J is TRBJ2-3; D gene ambiguous. CDR1 is KGHDR and CDR2 is SFDVKD in the germline V gene. The CDR3 has 17 amino acids. Deletions cut 5 bases from V and 4 bases from J, with 21 bases between. CDR3: CATSASASREYPDTQYF. The CDR3 nucleotides are TGTGCCACCAGTGCGTCAGCATCCCGAGAGTACCCAGATACGCAGTATTTT.

The rearrangement joins TRBV27 to TRBJ2-1; 12 nucleotides line up with TRBD2. V lost 7 bases to trimming and J lost 9 bases; unmatched junction nucleotides: 16. The CDR3 contains 17 residues. Germline lookup yields CDR1 MNHEY and CDR2 SMNVEV (reference sequence). This CDR3 is CASTSPLGPSGRGEQFF. Here the CDR3 DNA reads TGTGCCAGCACCTCACCCTTGGGGCCTAGCGGGAGGGGTGAGCAGTTCTTC.

This clonotype appeared many times. This rearrangement joins TRBV7-2 to TRBJ2-7; no clear D gene. V dropped 5 bases and J dropped 6 bases, with 11 bases sitting between them. This CDR3 has 12 residues. Germline-derived CDR1 and CDR2 are SGHTA and FQGNSA. CDR3 amino acids: CASSRARSEQYF. Here the CDR3 DNA reads TGTGCCAGCAGCAGGGCTAGGAGCGAGCAGTACTTC.

The rearrangement uses TRBV20-1 and TRBJ1-3; tentatively, D is TRBD1 (5 bases). V gave up 3 bases and J gave up 0 bases, with 12 bases separating them. Per germline, CDR1 DFQATT and CDR2 SNEGSKA (reference sequence). The CDR3 consists of 15 residues. For the CDR3, the DNA is TGCAGTGCTAGTCGGGACTACCGCTCTGGAAACACCATATATTTT. It codes for CSASRDYRSGNTIYF.

The genes are TRBV7-9 and TRBJ2-1, with D possibly being TRBD2 (6 bases). The CDR3 spans 15 residues. CDR1 and CDR2 (germline): SEHNR, FQNEAQ (reference sequence). Deletions cut 5 bases from V and 7 bases from J, with 18 bases between. CDR3 coding DNA: TGTGCCAGCAGCCATCTAACTAGCCGGCGTAATGAGCAGTTCTTC. Translation gives CASSHLTSRRNEQFF.

The rearrangement links TRBV10-3 to TRBJ2-5, with 8 bases identical to TRBD1. The CDR3 is 13 amino acids. Germline loops: CDR1 ENHRY, CDR2 SYGVKD. The J segment lost 5 bases and the V segment lost 6 bases, leaving 5 bases of the junction unmatched. CDR3 DNA: TGTGCCATCAGCCCGGGACAGGAGGAGACCCAGTACTTC. Translated, it gives CAISPGQEETQYF.